This TCR beta chain came from a study of beta chain features in type 1 diabetes. Study-wide context: Patients were similar to healthy donors in age and gender (as well as in cell yields).

The table lists this clone with a few counts. Its specificity is unknown. Trimming left V 7 bases short and J 1 base short, with 7 bases between. Germline CDR1 SQVTM, CDR2 ANQGSEA. The CDR3 consists of 11 residues. Study observations and caveats: Among all four CD4+ subsets, Type 1 diabetes patients had TCRB CDR3s that were moderately but significantly shorter.

The isolated RNA, all of it, was reverse transcribed, so expressed TCRB transcripts were what got sequenced. TCRdb keeps only in-frame clones here, not all; method: immunoSEQ multiplex PCR. Of roughly 730,000 clones in the sample, around an eighth were seen once. A single heparinised blood sample, averaging approximately 0.12 L, was obtained per donor. This sequence was found in a man aged 18 to 30 with type 1 diabetes. The specimen was naive CD4+ T cells from blood. The chain employs TRBV29-1 and TRBJ1-1, with a possible D match to TRBD1 (5 bases). CDR3 in amino acids: CSATGNTEAFF. CDR3 nucleotide sequence: TGCAGCGCTACAGGGAACACTGAAGCTTTCTTT. Using reference TRBV29-1 and TRBJ1-1 for the parts outside the CDR3, the full variable domain is SAVISQKPSRDICQRGTSLTIQCQVDSQVTMMFWYRQQPGQSLTLIATANQGSEATYESGFVIDKFPISRPNLTFSTLTVSNMSPEDSSIYLCSATGNTEAFFGQGTRLTVV.